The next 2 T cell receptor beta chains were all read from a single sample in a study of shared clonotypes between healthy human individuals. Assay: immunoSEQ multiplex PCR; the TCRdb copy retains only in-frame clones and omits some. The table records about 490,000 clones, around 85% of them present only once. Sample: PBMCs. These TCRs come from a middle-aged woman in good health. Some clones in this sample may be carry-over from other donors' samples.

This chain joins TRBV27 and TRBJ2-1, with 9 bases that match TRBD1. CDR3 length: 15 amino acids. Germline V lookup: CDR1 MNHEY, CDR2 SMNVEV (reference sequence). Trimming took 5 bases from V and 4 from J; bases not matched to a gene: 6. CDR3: CASSPPGQGYNEQFF. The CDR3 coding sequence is TGTGCCAGCAGTCCACCGGGACAGGGATACAATGAGCAGTTCTTC.

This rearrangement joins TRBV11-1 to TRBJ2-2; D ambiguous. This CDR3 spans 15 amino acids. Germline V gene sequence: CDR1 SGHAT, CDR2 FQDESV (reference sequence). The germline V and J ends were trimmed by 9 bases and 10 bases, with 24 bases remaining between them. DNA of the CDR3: TGTGCCAGACTTCATCCTCCGGTTTGCGCCGTGGAGCTGTTTTTT. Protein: CARLHPPVCAVELFF.